This T cell receptor beta chain derives from a study of blood T cell repertoires in COVID-19. TCRdb keeps only in-frame clones here, not all; method: immunoSEQ multiplex PCR. Of fewer than 350,000 clones listed, about 90% were seen once; the top ten hold around 7.8%. J lost 6 bases, V lost 6 bases, and 4 bases had no gene match. This CDR3 has 13 residues. Germline V CDR1 and CDR2: SGHVS, FQNEAQ. This clone came up once. This chain uses TRBV7-8 with TRBJ2-2; TRBD1 matches 7 bases. The sample was peripheral blood. The receptor comes from a woman between 50 and 59 years old who had recovered from COVID-19. Here the CDR3 DNA reads TGTGCCAGCAGGCCCAGGGGGTCCGGGGAGCTGTTTTTT. Translated: CASRPRGSGELFF.